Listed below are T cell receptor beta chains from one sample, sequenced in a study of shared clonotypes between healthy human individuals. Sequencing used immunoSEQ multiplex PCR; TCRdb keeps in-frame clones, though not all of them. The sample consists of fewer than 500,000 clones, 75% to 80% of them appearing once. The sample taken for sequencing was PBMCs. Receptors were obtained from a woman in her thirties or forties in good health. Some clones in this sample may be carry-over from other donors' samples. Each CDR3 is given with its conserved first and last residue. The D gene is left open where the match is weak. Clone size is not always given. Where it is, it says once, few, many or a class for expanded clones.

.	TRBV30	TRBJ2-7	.	CAWRPRTGFYEQYF	TGTGCCTGGAGACCACGGACCGGGTTCTACGAGCAGTACTTC
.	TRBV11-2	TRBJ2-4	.	CASSPLKNSKNIQYF	TGTGCCAGCAGCCCCCTGAAAAATTCCAAAAACATTCAGTACTTC
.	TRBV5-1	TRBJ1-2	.	CASGRSRSDYGYTF	TGCGCCAGCGGGAGGTCAAGATCGGACTATGGCTACACCTTC
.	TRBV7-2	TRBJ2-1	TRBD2	CASSLVLSGRAGNEQFF	TGTGCCAGCAGCTTAGTTCTTAGCGGGAGGGCCGGCAATGAGCAGTTCTTC
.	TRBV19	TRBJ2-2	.	CASSIGRQITNTGELFF	TGTGCCAGTAGTATCGGTAGACAGATAACGAACACCGGGGAGCTGTTTTTT
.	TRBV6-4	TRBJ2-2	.	CASSDFPSSNTGELFF	TGTGCCAGCAGTGACTTTCCTAGCTCGAACACCGGGGAGCTGTTTTTT
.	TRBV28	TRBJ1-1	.	CASRTETNTEAFF	TGTGCCAGCAGGACAGAGACTAACACTGAAGCTTTCTTT
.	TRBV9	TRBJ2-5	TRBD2	CASSVGLAGGEQETQYF	TGTGCCAGCAGCGTAGGCTTAGCGGGAGGGGAGCAAGAGACCCAGTACTTC
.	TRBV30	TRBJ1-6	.	CAWGGRGNSPLHF	TGTGCCTGGGGAGGACGCGGTAATTCACCCCTCCACTTT
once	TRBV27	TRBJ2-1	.	CASSSEGGWGLSYNEQFF	TGTGCCAGCAGTTCAGAGGGGGGTTGGGGACTATCATACAATGAGCAGTTCTTC
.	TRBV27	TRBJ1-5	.	CASSLSQGGQPQHF	TGTGCCAGCAGTTTATCACAGGGCGGTCAGCCCCAGCATTTT
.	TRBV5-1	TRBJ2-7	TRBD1	CASSLGTGGNEQYF	TGCGCCAGCAGCTTGGGGACAGGGGGAAACGAGCAGTACTTC
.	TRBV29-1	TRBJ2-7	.	CSVDGAAPYEQYF	TGCAGCGTTGATGGGGCAGCCCCCTACGAGCAGTACTTC
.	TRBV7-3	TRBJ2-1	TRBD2	CASSFGSGSNNEQFF	TGTGCCAGCAGCTTTGGTAGCGGGAGCAACAATGAGCAGTTCTTC
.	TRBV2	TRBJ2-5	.	CASTVTGTGGMVEQYF	TGTGCCAGCACCGTGACCGGGACTGGCGGGATGGTGGAGCAGTACTTC
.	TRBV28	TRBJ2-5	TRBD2	CASSHLAGVRGETQYF	TGTGCCAGCAGTCACCTAGCGGGAGTTAGGGGAGAGACCCAGTACTTC
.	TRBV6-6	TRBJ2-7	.	CASSSSQRDNEQYF	TGTGCCAGCAGTTCTTCTCAGCGGGACAACGAGCAGTACTTC